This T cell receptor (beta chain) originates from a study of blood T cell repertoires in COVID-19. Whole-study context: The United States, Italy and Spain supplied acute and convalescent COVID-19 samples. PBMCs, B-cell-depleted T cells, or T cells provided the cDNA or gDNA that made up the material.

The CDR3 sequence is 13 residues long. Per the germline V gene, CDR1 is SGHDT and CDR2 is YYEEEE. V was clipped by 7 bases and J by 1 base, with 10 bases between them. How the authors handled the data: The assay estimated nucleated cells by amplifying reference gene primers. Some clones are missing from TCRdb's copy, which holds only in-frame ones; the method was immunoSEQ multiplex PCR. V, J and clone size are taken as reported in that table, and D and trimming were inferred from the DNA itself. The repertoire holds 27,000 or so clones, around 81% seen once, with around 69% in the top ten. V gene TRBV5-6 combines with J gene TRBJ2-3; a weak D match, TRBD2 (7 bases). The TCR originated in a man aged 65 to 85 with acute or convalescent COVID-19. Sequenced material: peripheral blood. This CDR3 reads CASVGGRTDTQYF. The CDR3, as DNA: TGTGCCAGCGTCGGGGGGCGCACAGATACGCAGTATTTT.